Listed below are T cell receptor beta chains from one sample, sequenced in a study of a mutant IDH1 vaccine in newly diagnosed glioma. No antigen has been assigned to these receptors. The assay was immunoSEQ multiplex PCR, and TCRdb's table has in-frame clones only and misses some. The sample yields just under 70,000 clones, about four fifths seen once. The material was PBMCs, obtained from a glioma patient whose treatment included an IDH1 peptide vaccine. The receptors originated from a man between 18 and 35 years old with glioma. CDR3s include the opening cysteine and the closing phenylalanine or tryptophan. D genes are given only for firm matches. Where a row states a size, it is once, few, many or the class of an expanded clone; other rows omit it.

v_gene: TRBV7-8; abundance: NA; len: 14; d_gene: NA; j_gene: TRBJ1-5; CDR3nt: TGTGCCAGCAGCTTAGCGGGGGGCAATCAGCCCCAGCATTTT; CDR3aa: CASSLAGGNQPQHF
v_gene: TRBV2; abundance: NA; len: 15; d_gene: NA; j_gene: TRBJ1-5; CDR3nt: TGTGCCAGCAGTGAAAACGGATATAGCAATCAGCCCCAGCATTTT; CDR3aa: CASSENGYSNQPQHF
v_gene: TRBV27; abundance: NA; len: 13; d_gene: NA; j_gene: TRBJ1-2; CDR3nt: TGTGCCAGCAGTTTATCCAGGGATAATGGCTACACCTTC; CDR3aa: CASSLSRDNGYTF
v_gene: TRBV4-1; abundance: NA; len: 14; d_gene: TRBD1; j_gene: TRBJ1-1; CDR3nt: TGCGCCAGCAGCCGACAGGGAAGTCTCACTGAAGCTTTCTTT; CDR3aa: CASSRQGSLTEAFF
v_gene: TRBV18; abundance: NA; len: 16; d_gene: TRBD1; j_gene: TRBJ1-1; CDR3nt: TGTGCCAGCTCACAGGACCAAAGGGGGCGGAACACTGAAGCTTTCTTT; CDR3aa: CASSQDQRGRNTEAFF
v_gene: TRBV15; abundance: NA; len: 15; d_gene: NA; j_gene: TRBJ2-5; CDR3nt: TGTGCCACCAGCGAAGGGTTTGCGGTCCAAGAGACCCAGTACTTC; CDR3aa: CATSEGFAVQETQYF
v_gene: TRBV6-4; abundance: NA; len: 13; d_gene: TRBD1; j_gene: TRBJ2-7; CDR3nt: TGTGCCAGCAGTGAGGACAGGGGGCTCGAGCAGTACTTC; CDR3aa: CASSEDRGLEQYF
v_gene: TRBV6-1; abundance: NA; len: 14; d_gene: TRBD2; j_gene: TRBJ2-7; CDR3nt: TGTGCCAGCACCCAGGGGACTAGCTCCTACGAGCAGTACTTC; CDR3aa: CASTQGTSSYEQYF
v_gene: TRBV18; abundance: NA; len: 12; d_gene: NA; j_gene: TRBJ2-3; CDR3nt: TGTGCCAGCGCGGGGACCACAGATACGCAGTATTTT; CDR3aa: CASAGTTDTQYF
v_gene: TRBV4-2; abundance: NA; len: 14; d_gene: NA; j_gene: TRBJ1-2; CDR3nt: TGTGCCAGCAGCCAAGACGACGGGGGCTATGGCTACACCTTC; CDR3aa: CASSQDDGGYGYTF
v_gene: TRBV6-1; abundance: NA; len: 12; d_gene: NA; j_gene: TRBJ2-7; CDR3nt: TGTGCCAGCAGGCCCTCCGTGAGGGAGCAGTACTTC; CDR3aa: CASRPSVREQYF
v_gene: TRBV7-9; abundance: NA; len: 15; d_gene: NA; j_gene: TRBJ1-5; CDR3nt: TGTGCCAGCAGCTTCGGGGGGGCGAGGAATCAGCCCCAGCATTTT; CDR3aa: CASSFGGARNQPQHF
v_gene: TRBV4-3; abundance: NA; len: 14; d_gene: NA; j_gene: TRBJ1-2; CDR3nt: TGCGCCAGCAGCCAAGGGGGGGGAGACTATGGCTACACCTTC; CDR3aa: CASSQGGGDYGYTF
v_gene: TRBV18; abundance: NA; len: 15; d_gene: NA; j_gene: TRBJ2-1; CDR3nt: TGTGCCAGCTCACCCCAGGCTGCTTCCTACAATGAGCAGTTCTTC; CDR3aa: CASSPQAASYNEQFF
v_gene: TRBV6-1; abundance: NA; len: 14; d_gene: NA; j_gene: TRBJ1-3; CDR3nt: TGTGCCAGCAGTGAAGTAAGGTCTGGAAACACCATATATTTT; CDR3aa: CASSEVRSGNTIYF
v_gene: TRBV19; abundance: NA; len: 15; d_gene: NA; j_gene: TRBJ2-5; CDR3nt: TGTGCCAGTAGTATAGGAGCAGGCAGTCAAGAGACCCAGTACTTC; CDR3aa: CASSIGAGSQETQYF
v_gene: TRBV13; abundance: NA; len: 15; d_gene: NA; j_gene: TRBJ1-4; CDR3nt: TGTGCCAGCAGCTTAGGGAGGGGCGGACGGGAAAAACTGTTTTTT; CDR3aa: CASSLGRGGREKLFF
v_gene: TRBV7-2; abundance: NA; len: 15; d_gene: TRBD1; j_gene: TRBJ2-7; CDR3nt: TGTGCCAGCAGCCACTATTGGGGACAGGCCTACGAGCAGTACTTC; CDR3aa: CASSHYWGQAYEQYF
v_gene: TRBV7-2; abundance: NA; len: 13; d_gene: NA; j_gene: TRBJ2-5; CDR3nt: TGTGCCAGCAGCTTGGGAAAAGCAGAGACCCAGTACTTC; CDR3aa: CASSLGKAETQYF
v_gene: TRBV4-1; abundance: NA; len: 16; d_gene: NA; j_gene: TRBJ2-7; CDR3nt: TGCGCCAGCAGCCCCCAAGGGGGGGGCGTTTCCTACGAGCAGTACTTC; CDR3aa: CASSPQGGGVSYEQYF
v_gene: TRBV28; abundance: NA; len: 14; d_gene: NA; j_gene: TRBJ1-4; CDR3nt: TGTGCCAGCAGCCCACCTACAAGGGGTGAAAAACTGTTTTTT; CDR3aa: CASSPPTRGEKLFF
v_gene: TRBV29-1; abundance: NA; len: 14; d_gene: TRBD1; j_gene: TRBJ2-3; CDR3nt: TGCAGCGTTGATTCGGGACAGTACACAGATACGCAGTATTTT; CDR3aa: CSVDSGQYTDTQYF
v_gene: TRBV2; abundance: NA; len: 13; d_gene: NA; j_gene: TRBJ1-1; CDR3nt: TGTGCCAGCAGTGTGATGGAGAACACTGAAGCTTTCTTT; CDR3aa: CASSVMENTEAFF
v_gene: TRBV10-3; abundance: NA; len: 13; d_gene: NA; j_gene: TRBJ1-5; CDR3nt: TGTGCCATCAGTGTGCAGGGCAATCAGCCCCAGCATTTT; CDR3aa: CAISVQGNQPQHF
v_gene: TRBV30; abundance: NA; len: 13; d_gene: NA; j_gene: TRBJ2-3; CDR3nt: TGTGCCTGGAGCGCGAAGGGGCGGGATACGCAGTATTTT; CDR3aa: CAWSAKGRDTQYF
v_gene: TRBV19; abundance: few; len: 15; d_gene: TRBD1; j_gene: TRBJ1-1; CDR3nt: TGTGCCAGTCAACCGGGACAGGGTAGAAGCACTGAAGCTTTCTTT; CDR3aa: CASQPGQGRSTEAFF
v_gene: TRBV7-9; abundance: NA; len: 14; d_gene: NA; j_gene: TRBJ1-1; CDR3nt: TGTGCCAGCAGCTTAGGCGGTGGGGTTGGGGAAGCTTTCTTT; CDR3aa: CASSLGGGVGEAFF
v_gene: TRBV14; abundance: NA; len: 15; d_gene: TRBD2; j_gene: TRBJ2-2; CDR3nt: TGTGCCAGCAGCCAACTAGCGGGAGGCACCGGGGAGCTGTTTTTT; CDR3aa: CASSQLAGGTGELFF
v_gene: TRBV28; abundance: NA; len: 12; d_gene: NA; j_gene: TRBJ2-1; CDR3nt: TGTGCCAGCGGGTTATCCTACAATGAGCAGTTCTTC; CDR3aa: CASGLSYNEQFF
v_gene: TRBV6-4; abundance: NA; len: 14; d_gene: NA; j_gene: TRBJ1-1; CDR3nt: TGTGCCAGCAGTGACTCGGATGGGGGCACTGAAGCTTTCTTT; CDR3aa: CASSDSDGGTEAFF
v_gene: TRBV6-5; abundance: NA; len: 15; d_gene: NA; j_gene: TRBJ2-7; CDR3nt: TGTGCCAGCAGTTACTCAACACCCCCCTACTACGAGCAGTACTTC; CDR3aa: CASSYSTPPYYEQYF
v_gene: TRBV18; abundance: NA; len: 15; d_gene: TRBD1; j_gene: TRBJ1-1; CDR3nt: TGTGCCAGCTCCCCCCCTTTAAGACAGGGAACTGAAGCTTTCTTT; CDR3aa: CASSPPLRQGTEAFF
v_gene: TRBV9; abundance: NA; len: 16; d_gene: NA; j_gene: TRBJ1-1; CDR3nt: TGTGCCAGCAGCGTCGCCCAGACAGGTATGAACACTGAAGCTTTCTTT; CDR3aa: CASSVAQTGMNTEAFF
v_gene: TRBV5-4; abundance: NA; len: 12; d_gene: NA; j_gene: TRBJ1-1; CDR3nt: TGTGCCAGCAGCTTGGATTCTATCAGCGCTTTCTTT; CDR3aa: CASSLDSISAFF
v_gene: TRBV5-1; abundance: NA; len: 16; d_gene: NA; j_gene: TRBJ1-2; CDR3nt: TGCGCCAGCAGCTTGGAACCGGGGGCGCCGAACTATGGCTACACCTTC; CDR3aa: CASSLEPGAPNYGYTF
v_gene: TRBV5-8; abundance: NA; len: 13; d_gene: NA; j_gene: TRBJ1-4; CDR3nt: TGTGCCAGCAGCTTGGCGGTTGCAGAAAAACTGTTTTTT; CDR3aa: CASSLAVAEKLFF
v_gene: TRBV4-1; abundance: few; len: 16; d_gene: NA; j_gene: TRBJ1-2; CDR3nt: TGCGCCAGCAGCCAAGAAAGGGCCCTGCAGAGCTATGGCTACACCTTC; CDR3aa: CASSQERALQSYGYTF
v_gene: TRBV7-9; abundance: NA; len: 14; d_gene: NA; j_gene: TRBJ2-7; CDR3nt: TGTGCCAGCAGCAGGGTGGGACCAGGCTACGAGCAGTACTTC; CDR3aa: CASSRVGPGYEQYF
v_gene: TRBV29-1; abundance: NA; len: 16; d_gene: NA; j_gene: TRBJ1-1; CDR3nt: TGCAGCGTTGAAGATGGTGGGCTGCGGAAGAACACTGAAGCTTTCTTT; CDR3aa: CSVEDGGLRKNTEAFF
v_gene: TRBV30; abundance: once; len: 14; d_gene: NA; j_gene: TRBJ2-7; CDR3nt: TGTGCCTGGAGTGTACGAGGAGTCCGGGGCGAGCAGTACTTC; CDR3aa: CAWSVRGVRGEQYF
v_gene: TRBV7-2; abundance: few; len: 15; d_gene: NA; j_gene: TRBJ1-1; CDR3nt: TGTGCCAGCGTCAGGCGGGGTAACATGAACACTGAAGCTTTCTTT; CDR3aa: CASVRRGNMNTEAFF
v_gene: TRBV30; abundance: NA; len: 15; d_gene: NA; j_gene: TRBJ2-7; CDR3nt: TGTGCCTGGAGTGTACGGGACGCACGAAAACGCGAGCAGTACTTC; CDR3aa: CAWSVRDARKREQYF
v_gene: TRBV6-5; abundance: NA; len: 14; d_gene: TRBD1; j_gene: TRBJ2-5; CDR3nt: TGTGCCAGCAGAGCACCCAGGGGGCGAGAGACCCAGTACTTC; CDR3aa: CASRAPRGRETQYF
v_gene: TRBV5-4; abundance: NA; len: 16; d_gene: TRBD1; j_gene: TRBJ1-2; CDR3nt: TGTGCCAGCAGCTACGGGGGACAGGGGGCTTACTATGGCTACACCTTC; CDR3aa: CASSYGGQGAYYGYTF
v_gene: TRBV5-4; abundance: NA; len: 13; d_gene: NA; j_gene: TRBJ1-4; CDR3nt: TGTGCCAGCAGCTTTGAAGGGGTGGAAAAACTGTTTTTT; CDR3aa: CASSFEGVEKLFF
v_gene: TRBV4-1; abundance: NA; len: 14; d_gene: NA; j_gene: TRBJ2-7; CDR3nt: TGCGCCAGCAGCCAAGACCACAGTACCTACGAGCAGTACTTC; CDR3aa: CASSQDHSTYEQYF
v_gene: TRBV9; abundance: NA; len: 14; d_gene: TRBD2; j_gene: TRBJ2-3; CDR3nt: TGTGCCAGCAGCGTAAGCGGGAGCTCAGATACGCAGTATTTT; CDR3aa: CASSVSGSSDTQYF
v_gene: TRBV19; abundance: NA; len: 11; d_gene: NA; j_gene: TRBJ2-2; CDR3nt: TGTGCCAGTGAGGGGTCCGGGGAGCTGTTTTTT; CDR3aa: CASEGSGELFF
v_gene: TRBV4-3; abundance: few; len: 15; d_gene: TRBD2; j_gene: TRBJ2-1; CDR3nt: TGCGCCAGTCGCCCCTGGGCGGGAGGGGGCAATGAGCAGTTCTTC; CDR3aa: CASRPWAGGGNEQFF